Shown below are 23 T cell receptor beta chains from a single sample sequenced in a study of cytomegalovirus exposure and HLA in healthy donors. The PCR made use of 60 Vbeta and 13 Jbeta primers. TCRdb's copy holds only in-frame clones and misses some; the assay was immunoSEQ multiplex PCR. This sample yields roughly 190,000 clones, of which roughly 80% are seen a single time; 1.5% to 2% belongs to the top ten. Sequenced: PBMCs. These receptors were taken from a woman aged 45-65 years in good health and CMV-seronegative.

The rearrangement uses TRBV11-2 and TRBJ1-1, with a weak D call TRBD1 (5 bases). CDR1 is SGHAT, CDR2 FQNNGV, per germline. The CDR3 is 14 residues long. Trimming took 2 bases from V and 7 from J, leaving 14 bases between them. The CDR3 nucleotides read TGTGCCAGCAGCTTACCAGGGAGGGACGGTGAAGCTTTCTTT. As protein: CASSLPGRDGEAFF.

The chain carries TRBV7-9 and TRBJ2-7; 10 bases align to TRBD1. In germline, CDR1 is SEHNR, CDR2 FQNEAQ (reference sequence). J lost 3 bases, V lost 5 bases, and 13 bases had no gene match. The CDR3 totals 17 residues. The CDR3 DNA reads as TGTGCCAGCAGCCCAAAGGGACAGGGGTACTTTCACTACGAGCAGTACTTC. Its translation is CASSPKGQGYFHYEQYF.

In this sample, this clone turned up once. This chain connects TRBV27 to TRBJ1-2; TRBD1 matches at 9 bases. The CDR3 covers 17 residues. CDR1 MNHEY and CDR2 SMNVEV come from the germline V gene (reference sequence). The V and J ends lost 5 bases and 4 bases, in that order; junction bases with no gene match: 14. In DNA, the CDR3 is TGTGCCAGCAGTCCAATTCAACCGGACAGGGGTTCCTATGGCTACACCTTC. It specifies CASSPIQPDRGSYGYTF.

This clone has a single count. The rearrangement uses TRBV19 and TRBJ2-1; 7 bases are a match to TRBD1. From germline, CDR1 is LNHDA and CDR2 SQIVND (reference sequence). With V trimmed by 5 bases and J by 8 bases, 12 bases remained unmatched. The CDR3 covers 15 residues. CDR3: CASSPPGRGSYEQFF. The DNA for the CDR3 is TGTGCCAGTAGTCCCCCGGGCAGGGGGAGCTATGAGCAGTTCTTC.

The chain links TRBV5-1 to TRBJ1-2; no firm D call. In germline, CDR1 is SGHRS, CDR2 YFSETQ. V gave up 0 bases and J gave up 1 base, with 4 bases separating them. CDR3 length: 13 amino acids. CDR3 sequence reads: CASSLESNYGYTF. The DNA for the CDR3 is TGCGCCAGCAGCTTGGAGAGTAACTATGGCTACACCTTC.

V and J are TRBV9 and TRBJ2-5; 12 bases fit TRBD2. The CDR3 covers 17 residues. Trimming cost V 3 bases and J 4 bases; bases outside gene matches: 10. Germline values: CDR1 SGDLS, CDR2 YYNGEE. The CDR3 DNA reads as TGTGCCAGCAGCGGATGGATCCTAGCGGGAGGGGGAGAGACCCAGTACTTC. It codes for CASSGWILAGGGETQYF. The variable domain in full, completed from reference TRBV9 and TRBJ2-5, reads DSGVTQTPKHLITATGQRVTLRCSPRSGDLSVYWYQQSLDQGLQFLIQYYNGEERAKGNILERFSAQQFPDLHSELNLSSLELGDSALYFCASSGWILAGGGETQYFGPGTRLLVL.

This clone was seen only a few times. This chain joins TRBV6-1 and TRBJ1-6; D unresolved. The length of the CDR3 is 14 residues. The V end was cut by 7 bases, the J end by 5 bases, with 12 bases between. The V gene's germline CDR1 is MNHNS and CDR2 SASEGT. DNA for the CDR3: TGTGCCAGCATCCACAGACGGAATAATTCACCCCTCCACTTT. Protein sequence: CASIHRRNNSPLHF.

This sequence joins TRBV21-1 and TRBJ2-7; the D call in the table, TRBD2, was not verified against the DNA. TRBV21-1 is labeled a pseudogene. The CDR3 covers 16 residues. This chain's CDR3 is CASRPGLAGRDDEQYF. The CDR3 DNA reads TGTGCCAGCAGGCCGGGACTAGCGGGACGCGACGACGAGCAGTACTTC.

V gene TRBV4-3 combines with J gene TRBJ2-2; D call uncertain. V was shortened by 4 bases and J by 2 bases, with 17 bases between the two germline ends. Germline V gives CDR1 LGHNA, CDR2 YSLEER. The CDR3 is 17 amino acids. DNA for the CDR3: TGCGCCAGCAGCCTTCGACTCCCCCCCTTTAACACCGGGGAGCTGTTTTTT. Translation: CASSLRLPPFNTGELFF.

In this sample, this clone turned up a few times. V and J are TRBV2 and TRBJ1-1; tentatively, D is TRBD1 (6 bases). Germline loops: CDR1 SNHLY, CDR2 FYNNEI. Trimming took off 2 bases at V and 0 bases at J, with 10 bases between the two ends. The CDR3 covers 15 residues. The DNA for the CDR3 is TGTGCCAGCAGTGAATCAGGGGAATTGAACACTGAAGCTTTCTTT. Its protein product is CASSESGELNTEAFF. The full variable domain, its missing parts supplied by reference TRBV2 and TRBJ1-1, is EPEVTQTPSHQVTQMGQEVILRCVPISNHLYFYWYRQILGQKVEFLVSFYNNEISEKSEIFDDQFSVERPDGSNFTLKIRSTKLEDSAMYFCASSESGELNTEAFFGQGTRLTVV.

The chain combines TRBV2 with TRBJ1-1, with a tentative D call TRBD1 (6 bases). V shed 7 bases and J shed 11 bases, with 20 bases lying between them. From germline, CDR1 is SNHLY and CDR2 FYNNEI. This CDR3 comprises 13 residues. The CDR3 nucleotides read TGTGCCAGCATGGGGGGGGGCCGGGGCACGGCTTTCTTT. This gives the protein CASMGGGRGTAFF.

This chain joins TRBV29-1 and TRBJ2-7; D perhaps matches TRBD1 (6 bases). V lost 6 bases, J lost 3 bases, and 12 bases lay in between. Germline assignment: CDR1 SQVTM and CDR2 ANQGSEA. The CDR3 is 12 residues long. Here the CDR3 DNA reads TGCAGCGTCAGGGGATTGGACTACGAGCAGTACTTC. Amino acids: CSVRGLDYEQYF.

The chain joins TRBV5-5 to TRBJ1-1; perhaps TRBD1 as D (6 bases). Germline CDR1 is SGHKS and CDR2 is YYEKEE (reference sequence). Trimming stripped 4 bases from V and 4 bases from J, with 11 bases between. The CDR3 is 13 amino acids. The chain's CDR3 is CASSREGGTEAFF. As DNA, the CDR3 is TGTGCCAGCAGCCGCGAAGGGGGCACTGAAGCTTTCTTT.

The chain joins TRBV4-2 to TRBJ1-1; 8 positions agree with TRBD1. This CDR3 has 14 amino acids. Germline assignment: CDR1 LGHNA and CDR2 YNFKEQ. The junction had 7 bases not matched to a gene; V was cut back by 2 bases and J by 8 bases. CDR3 in DNA: TGTGCCAGCAGCCAATCTCGGACAGGGTGGGAAGCTTTCTTT. Translated, it gives CASSQSRTGWEAFF.

This chain links TRBV19 with TRBJ2-6; no firm D call. V was clipped by 5 bases and J by 1 base, with 6 bases between them. Germline V CDR1 and CDR2: LNHDA, SQIVND (reference sequence). This CDR3 is 14 amino acids long. The CDR3 region has the DNA TGTGCCAGTAGTTGGCAGTCTGGGGCCAACGTCCTGACTTTC. Amino acid sequence: CASSWQSGANVLTF. The complete variable domain, with remaining parts taken from reference TRBV19 and TRBJ2-6, reads DGGITQSPKYLFRKEGQNVTLSCEQNLNHDAMYWYRQDPGQGLRLIYYSQIVNDFQKGDIAEGYSVSREKKESFPLTVTSAQKNPTAFYLCASSWQSGANVLTFGAGSRLTVL.

The chain links TRBV6-5 to TRBJ1-1, with D possibly TRBD1 on 5 matching bases. Trimming took 4 bases from V and 5 from J, leaving 17 bases between them. From germline, CDR1 is MNHEY and CDR2 SVGAGI. This CDR3 is built from 15 residues. CDR3 loop: CASSLLGGTGTEAFF. As DNA, the CDR3 is TGTGCCAGCAGTTTACTTGGCGGGACGGGAACTGAAGCTTTCTTT.

The gene calls are TRBV6-5 and TRBJ1-2; 8 nucleotides match TRBD1. The CDR3 is 14 amino acids. The germline CDR1 and CDR2 sequences are MNHEY and SVGAGI. J was trimmed by 7 bases and V by 2 bases; bases with no gene match: 6. CDR3 sequence: CASSYALGQGGYTF. Here the CDR3 DNA reads TGTGCCAGCAGTTACGCCTTAGGACAGGGTGGCTACACCTTC.

The V and J genes are TRBV11-2 and TRBJ2-3; 9 positions match TRBD2. The V and J ends lost 3 bases and 0 bases, in that order; junction bases with no gene match: 1. CDR3 length: 15 residues. Germline values: CDR1 SGHAT, CDR2 FQNNGV. The CDR3 spells CASSFTSGSTDTQYF. The CDR3 coding sequence is TGTGCCAGCAGCTTTACTAGCGGGAGCACAGATACGCAGTATTTT.

This rearrangement joins TRBV29-1 to TRBJ2-1; D not resolved. V was cut by 2 bases and J by 4 bases, with 3 bases left in between. Germline CDR1 reads SQVTM; CDR2 reads ANQGSEA. The CDR3 runs 11 residues. The CDR3 DNA sequence: TGCAGCGTTGAACGGTACAATGAGCAGTTCTTC. This translates into CSVERYNEQFF.

This chain uses TRBV6-5 with TRBJ1-2; 7 bases map to TRBD1. The V and J ends lost 3 bases and 6 bases, in that order; junction bases with no gene match: 7. CDR3 length: 14 residues. In germline, CDR1 is MNHEY, CDR2 SVGAGI. In nucleotides, the CDR3 is TGTGCCAGCAGTTATGGCAGGGGGTATCATGGCTACACCTTC. The encoded protein is CASSYGRGYHGYTF.

V gene TRBV7-2 combines with J gene TRBJ2-4; 8 bases line up with TRBD1. Germline V gene data show CDR1 as SGHTA and CDR2 as FQGNSA. The CDR3 runs to 16 residues. The V and J ends lost 1 base and 3 bases, in that order; junction bases with no gene match: 5. CDR3 DNA: TGTGCCAGCAGCTTAGAGCCAGGGGGCGGCAAAAACATTCAGTACTTC. Its protein is CASSLEPGGGKNIQYF.

This sequence joins TRBV7-2 and TRBJ2-5; no firm D call. Germline values: CDR1 SGHTA, CDR2 FQGNSA. The V gene lost 1 base and the J gene lost 0 bases, with 9 bases spanning the gap. The CDR3 is 15 amino acids. CDR3 residues: CASSLDRRYQETQYF. As DNA, the CDR3 is TGTGCCAGCAGCTTAGACAGAAGGTACCAAGAGACCCAGTACTTC.

V is TRBV28 and J is TRBJ2-7; 11 positions match TRBD2. V trimming: 7 bases; J trimming: 7 bases; junction bases outside the gene matches: 6. The CDR3 extends over 13 amino acids. Germline-derived CDR1 and CDR2 are MDHEN and SYDVKM. CDR3 DNA: TGTGCCAGCACCCTGGGGACTAGCGGAGAGCAGTACTTC. Translated: CASTLGTSGEQYF.